This T cell receptor (beta chain) was recorded in a study of cytomegalovirus exposure and HLA in healthy donors. Germline lookup yields CDR1 MDHEN and CDR2 SYDVKM. This CDR3 has 15 amino acids. Trimming stripped 6 bases from V and 6 bases from J, with 20 bases between. Both 60 Vbeta primers and 13 Jbeta primers went into the PCR. Profiled with immunoSEQ multiplex PCR; TCRdb holds only in-frame clones, not every one. The sample contains 150,000 to 200,000 clones, about 78% of which appear only once. On this clone itself: The target antigen is unknown.

Overall study findings and caveats: As a later analysis showed, a missense DCLRE1C variant was linked to trimming of TCR beta V- and J-genes.

This receptor was obtained from a man aged 55 to 70 in good health and CMV-seronegative. Specimen: PBMCs. The chain couples TRBV28 to TRBJ1-2; weak D call: TRBD1 (6 bases). The CDR3 loop reads CASRLGGTPSNGYTF. CDR3 bases: TGTGCCAGCAGACTCGGGGGGACACCAAGCAATGGCTACACCTTC.